One TCR beta chain is described in this entry. This specimen comes from a study of cytomegalovirus exposure and HLA in healthy donors. The CDR3 extends over 14 amino acids. Germline loops: CDR1 KGHSH, CDR2 LQKENI. V was pared by 2 bases and J by 8 bases, with 4 bases of the junction left unmatched. The PCR contained 60 Vbeta and 13 Jbeta primers. Produced via immunoSEQ multiplex PCR; TCRdb's table is partial and in-frame only. Altogether roughly 80,000 clones are present, 81% being singletons, with the ten largest covering under 2%. The V gene is TRBV18, the J gene TRBJ2-1, with TRBD1 identical over 9 bases. This TCR was sampled from a woman in her 30s in good health and CMV-seronegative. Sequencing was carried out using PBMCs. CDR3 bases: TGTGCCAGCTCACCAAAGACAGGGGGGCATGAGCAGTTCTTC. Its translation is CASSPKTGGHEQFF. The whole variable domain, remainder taken from reference TRBV18 and TRBJ2-1, is NAGVMQNPRHLVRRRGQEARLRCSPMKGHSHVYWYRQLPEEGLKFMVYLQKENIIDESGMPKERFSAEFPKEGPSILRIQQVVRGDSAAYFCASSPKTGGHEQFFGPGTRLTVL.